This TCR beta chain comes out of a study of T-cell memory formation after mild COVID-19 (dated by TCRdb to the early 2020s). At the level of the whole study: TCR sequence clusters from the two donors were largely donor specific. In a couple of donors, T-cell clones that expanded and contracted after mild COVID-19 were followed by sequencing TCRalpha and TCRbeta repertoires longitudinally. Two young, previously healthy adult volunteers, one female and one male, were included in the cohort.

PBMCs were isolated by Ficoll-Paque density gradient centrifugation. The data were produced on an Illumina NovaSeq 6000. TCRalpha and TCRbeta cDNA libraries were built by 5'RACE with constant-segment primers, adding sample barcodes and unique molecular identifiers. RNA was extracted from every sample with Trizol reagent. Library amplification was performed in two PCR steps, and a second sample barcode and Illumina TruSeq adapters were introduced in the second step. Sequencing of libraries was performed on an Illumina NovaSeq with 2 x 150 bp paired-end reads. The authors' pipeline ran thus. Demultiplexing of reads and collapsing into UMI-guided consensus sequences were performed with migec v1.2.7. With mixcr v2.1.11, UMI consensuses were aligned to TRA and TRB V and J templates and assembled into clonotypes. A clonotype was counted as expanded or contracted only if both edgeR and NoisET called the change significant, with noise models trained on biological replicates. edgeR calls used a false discovery rate-adjusted p below 0.01 and a log2 fold-change threshold of 1. As an exploratory analysis of dynamics, PCA with hierarchical clustering was applied to max-normalized trajectories of the 1000 most abundant clonotypes. Separately sequenced CD4+ and CD8+ repertoires were used to assign the CD4 or CD8 phenotype of responding clones. Using fastp trimming at Q25 and MiXCR clonotype assembly, TCRdb reanalyzed the public sequencing data and kept in-frame beta chains. Merged by CDR3 protein, the rows form single entries marked with the most common genes and DNA. The V and J calls and clone size are TCRdb's, not the authors'. A total of 350,000 to 450,000 distinct CDR3 sequences appear in this sample, around 19% of them only once. The top ten clonotypes cover 7.5% to 9.5% of the sample.

The investigation overall reported the following: The detection of some responding clones in pre-infection memory suggests that pre-existing cross-reactive memory T cells joined the SARS-CoV-2 response. SARS-CoV-2 specificity was not confirmed for the second-wave clones peaking on day 37. Balanced CD4/CD8 phenotypes were observed for clones contracting from day 15 to 85, whereas a bias towards CD4+ was observed for a second wave of clones expanding from day 15 to 37. Only a couple of mild cases were covered in the study, and larger cohorts including severe cases with pre-infection samples were considered necessary. Contracting CD4+ clones turned up mainly in the CM and EM memory subsets, whereas EMRA was where CD8+ clones were enriched.

There are 15 amino acids in the CDR3, from cysteine to phenylalanine inclusive. Only the CDR3 part of the read is kept: 45 bases, read in frame from the first base. For this chain, trimming is 6 bases at the V end and 7 bases at the J end, and the number of junction bases without a gene match is 11. As regards this clonotype: Its antigen remains unidentified. Per-base quality was not reported, and no clone a single base away is much larger than it.

Sequencing was carried out using PBMCs or a T cell subset sorted from them (not recorded which). In this chain, TRBV12-3 or TRBV12-4 is recombined with TRBJ2-1, with TRBD2 matching 8 junction bases. This TCR was sampled from an adult woman who had mild COVID-19 (a few samples of this study predate the infection). The sample titles of this study are shuffled in the database, so cell type and time point are left out; the donor was told from shared clones. CDR3 reads: CASSPGGPKYNEQFF. The DNA reads as follows: TGTGCCAGCAGCCCGGGAGGGCCGAAATATAATGAGCAGTTCTTC.